These 4 T cell receptor beta chains came from one sample sequenced in a study of blood T cell repertoires in COVID-19. Repertoires were generated with immunoSEQ multiplex PCR, while TCRdb's copy carries only in-frame clones and drops some. Here the sample spans 100,000 to 150,000 clones, about 74% being singletons. Specimen: peripheral blood. These receptors all come from a man between 60 and 70 years old with acute or convalescent COVID-19.

This sequence joins TRBV10-3 and TRBJ1-2; D may be TRBD1 (6 bases). The V gene lost 4 bases and the J gene lost 4 bases, with 10 bases spanning the gap. Germline CDR1 is ENHRY and CDR2 is SYGVKD. This CDR3 comprises 13 residues. CDR3 sequence: CAISGDTRYGYTF. The CDR3, as DNA: TGTGCCATCAGTGGGGACACCCGCTATGGCTACACCTTC.

CDR3 coding DNA: TGTGCCAGCAGCGGGGGGACAGTCGGATCACCCCTCCACTTT. Translated: CASSGGTVGSPLHF. The V gene is TRBV9, the J gene TRBJ1-6; 7 positions agree with TRBD1. J lost 10 bases, V lost 3 bases, and 7 bases had no gene match. This CDR3 spans 14 amino acids. Germline CDR1 is SGDLS and CDR2 is YYNGEE.

This clone was seen only once. The V and J genes are TRBV30 and TRBJ1-6; D might be TRBD1 (5 bases). Trimming stripped 3 bases from V and 10 bases from J, with 13 bases between. The CDR3 is 13 amino acids. Germline assignment: CDR1 GTSNPN and CDR2 SVGIG (reference sequence). This CDR3 reads CAWRKNTGSPLHF. The CDR3 coding sequence is TGTGCCTGGAGAAAGAATACAGGCTCACCCCTCCACTTT.

V usage is TRBV7-2 and J usage is TRBJ2-7, with TRBD2 identical over 10 bases. The ends lost 2 bases at V and 4 bases at J; junction bases unmatched: 11. CDR3 length equals 17 residues. Germline V gene sequence: CDR1 SGHTA, CDR2 FQGNSA. The CDR3 is CASSLNLAGAYPYEQYF. CDR3 sequence (DNA): TGTGCCAGCAGCTTAAATCTAGCGGGAGCATACCCGTACGAGCAGTACTTC.